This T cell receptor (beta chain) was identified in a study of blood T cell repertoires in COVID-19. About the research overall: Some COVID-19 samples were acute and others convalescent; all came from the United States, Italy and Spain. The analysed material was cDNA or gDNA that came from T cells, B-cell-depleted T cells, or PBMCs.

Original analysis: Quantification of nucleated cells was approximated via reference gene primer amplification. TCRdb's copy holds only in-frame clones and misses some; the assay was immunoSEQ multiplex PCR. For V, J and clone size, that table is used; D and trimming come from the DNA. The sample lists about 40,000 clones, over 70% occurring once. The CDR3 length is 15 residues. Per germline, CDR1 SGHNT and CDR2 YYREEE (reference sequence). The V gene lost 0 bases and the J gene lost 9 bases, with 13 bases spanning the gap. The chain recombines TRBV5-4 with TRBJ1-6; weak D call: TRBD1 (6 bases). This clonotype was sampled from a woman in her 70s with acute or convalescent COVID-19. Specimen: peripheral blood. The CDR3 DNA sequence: TGTGCCAGCAGCTTGGCCATACAGGGTAGTTCACCCCTCCACTTT. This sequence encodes CASSLAIQGSSPLHF.